Below, 26 T cell receptor beta chains from the same sample are listed, as sequenced in a study of cytomegalovirus exposure and HLA in healthy donors. PCR was performed using 60 Vbeta and 13 Jbeta primers. Some clones are missing from TCRdb's copy, which holds only in-frame ones; the method was immunoSEQ multiplex PCR. Among tens of thousands of clones listed, around 68% were seen once. Sample: PBMCs. Receptors were obtained from a man aged 35 to 55 in good health and CMV-seropositive.

This clone was observed a few times. This sequence joins TRBV10-3 and TRBJ2-5; D possibly corresponds to TRBD2 (6 bases). Trimming took 10 bases from V and 4 from J, leaving 16 bases between them. Germline V gene lookup returns CDR1 ENHRY and CDR2 SYGVKD. The CDR3 totals 13 residues. The CDR3 region is CATGSHSIETQYF. CDR3 in DNA: TGTGCCACCGGGAGTCACAGCATAGAGACCCAGTACTTC.

With regard to this clone: At one boundary the junction diverges from the germline segment, which might be a read error. V gene TRBV29-1 combines with J gene TRBJ1-1; a weak D match, TRBD1 (6 bases). The CDR3 is made up of 13 amino acids. Germline loops: CDR1 SQVTM, CDR2 ANQGSEA. DNA for the CDR3: TGTAGTGGGGGGGCAGGTCAAAACACTGAAGCTTTCTTT. This encodes CSGGAGQNTEAFF.

CDR3 sequence: CASGPRSAELFF. The CDR3 bases are TGTGCCAGCGGGCCCCGTTCCGCGGAGCTGTTTTTT. The J gene is TRBJ2-2, the V gene TRBV2; the D is unclear. CDR3 length equals 12 residues. From germline, CDR1 is SNHLY and CDR2 FYNNEI. Trimming cost V 8 bases and J 10 bases, with 14 bases left between them.

The J gene is TRBJ1-5, the V gene TRBV7-3; D remains ambiguous. The length of the CDR3 is 13 residues. V lost 0 bases and J 6 bases, leaving 6 bases between the germline ends. Germline V gene sequence: CDR1 SGHTA, CDR2 FQGTGA. The DNA of the CDR3 is TGTGCCAGCAGCTTAACGTCTAGTCAGCCCCAGCATTTT. This gives the protein CASSLTSSQPQHF.

Regarding this clone: This same CDR3 is encoded by further DNA sequences in the sample. The chain uses TRBV7-9 and TRBJ1-1, with TRBD1 as a possible D gene (6 bases). Germline CDR1 SEHNR, CDR2 FQNEAQ (reference sequence). Trimming shortened V by 3 bases and J by 2 bases, and 10 bases separated the two germline ends. This CDR3 is 14 amino acids long. The CDR3: CASSLQGPNTEAFF. DNA for the CDR3: TGTGCCAGCAGCTTGCAGGGGCCAAACACTGAAGCTTTCTTT.

This clone has at least ten counts. V and J are TRBV6-1 and TRBJ1-6, with TRBD1 matching over 7 bases. Germline loops: CDR1 MNHNS, CDR2 SASEGT. CDR3 length equals 14 residues. With V trimmed by 3 bases and J by 7 bases, 3 bases remained unmatched. CDR3 region: CASSEGQSNSPLHF. CDR3 in DNA: TGTGCCAGCAGTGAGGGACAGTCGAATTCACCCCTCCACTTT.

V usage is TRBV5-1 and J usage is TRBJ1-3; 8 bases fit TRBD1. CDR1 is SGHRS and CDR2 is YFSETQ in the germline V gene. CDR3 length equals 16 residues. Trimming took 4 bases from V and 0 from J; bases not matched to a gene: 6. The CDR3 region is CASSLDTGGSGNTIYF. CDR3 coding DNA: TGCGCCAGCAGCCTTGATACAGGGGGCTCTGGAAACACCATATATTTT.

This clone has ten or more counts. This chain connects TRBV7-6 to TRBJ2-7; TRBD2 agrees at 10 bases. The CDR3 totals 15 residues. Trimming at V came to 5 bases and at J to 6 bases, leaving 10 bases not matched to a gene. Per germline, CDR1 SGHVS and CDR2 FNYEAQ. CDR3: CASSPRGAGGSEQYF. The CDR3 DNA reads TGTGCCAGCAGCCCGCGTGGAGCGGGAGGGAGCGAGCAGTACTTC. Full variable domain (remainder filled in from reference TRBV7-6 and TRBJ2-7): GAGVSQSPRYKVTKRGQDVALRCDPISGHVSLYWYRQALGQGPEFLTYFNYEAQQDKSGLPNDRFSAERPEGSISTLTIQRTEQRDSAMYRCASSPRGAGGSEQYFGPGTRLTVT.

The V call is TRBV27, the J call TRBJ1-1; tentative D call: TRBD1 (5 bases). Germline V gene data show CDR1 as MNHEY and CDR2 as SMNVEV (reference sequence). Trimming took off 4 bases at V and 4 bases at J, with 19 bases between the two ends. The CDR3 runs 16 residues. DNA for the CDR3: TGTGCCAGCAGTTCCCCGGGGAGGGGTCCCAGCACTGAAGCTTTCTTT. Amino acid sequence: CASSSPGRGPSTEAFF.

This clone has a single count. The chain carries TRBV19 and TRBJ2-1; the match to TRBD2 covers 10 bases. Germline V gives CDR1 LNHDA, CDR2 SQIVND (reference sequence). CDR3 length: 17 amino acids. V shed 7 bases and J 6 bases; nucleotides not matched to a gene: 15. This chain's CDR3 is CASKRGLAGALSNEQFF. DNA for the CDR3: TGTGCCAGTAAGAGGGGGCTAGCGGGGGCCCTAAGCAATGAGCAGTTCTTC. The full variable domain, in which reference TRBV19 and TRBJ2-1 provide the parts outside the CDR3, is DGGITQSPKYLFRKEGQNVTLSCEQNLNHDAMYWYRQDPGQGLRLIYYSQIVNDFQKGDIAEGYSVSREKKESFPLTVTSAQKNPTAFYLCASKRGLAGALSNEQFFGPGTRLTVL.

This chain connects TRBV5-6 to TRBJ1-6; TRBD1 is a possible D gene (6 bases). The ends were cut back, 9 bases at V and 0 bases at J, with 13 bases in the middle. Germline assignment: CDR1 SGHDT and CDR2 YYEEEE. The CDR3 extends over 15 amino acids. The CDR3 region is CATQNRVSYNSPLHF. The CDR3, as DNA: TGTGCCACCCAAAACAGGGTCTCCTATAATTCACCCCTCCACTTT. Full variable domain (rest looked up from reference TRBV5-6 and TRBJ1-6): DAGVTQSPTHLIKTRGQQVTLRCSPKSGHDTVSWYQQALGQGPQFIFQYYEEEERQRGNFPDRFSGHQFPNYSSELNVNALLLGDSALYLCATQNRVSYNSPLHFGNGTRLTVT.

V usage is TRBV11-3 and J usage is TRBJ2-7, with a weak D call TRBD1 (6 bases). V was trimmed by 3 bases and J by 4 bases, leaving 16 bases between them. The length of the CDR3 is 15 residues. Germline CDR1 is SGHNT and CDR2 is YENEEA. This chain's CDR3 is CASSFIQGIMYEQYF. DNA for the CDR3: TGTGCCAGCAGCTTCATACAGGGTATAATGTACGAGCAGTACTTC.

The chain joins TRBV4-1 to TRBJ1-2, with 11 bases matching TRBD1. V was clipped by 2 bases and J by 4 bases; unmatched bases: 3. Germline values: CDR1 MGHRA, CDR2 YSYEKL. The CDR3 has 15 amino acids. CDR3 DNA: TGCGCCAGCAGCCAAACGGGACAGGGGGGCTATGGCTACACCTTC. This sequence encodes CASSQTGQGGYGYTF.

About this clone: A junction boundary mismatches the germline segment, possibly from a read error. The chain combines TRBV19 with TRBJ2-7, with no clear D. This CDR3 contains 13 residues. Per the germline V gene, CDR1 is LNHDA and CDR2 is SQIVND (reference sequence). The CDR3 DNA reads TGTACCAGTAGTACGACGAGACAATACGAGCAGTACTTC. This sequence encodes CTSSTTRQYEQYF.

As for this clone: A junction boundary mismatches the germline segment, possibly from a read error. The CDR3 here is CSSSPGRNTEAFF. DNA for the CDR3: TGTTCCAGCAGCCCCGGGAGGAACACTGAAGCTTTCTTT. V is TRBV7-9 and J is TRBJ1-1; D remains unclear. The CDR3 extends over 13 amino acids. Germline values: CDR1 SEHNR, CDR2 FQNEAQ (reference sequence).

The rearrangement uses TRBV7-2 and TRBJ2-7, with D hard to call. The CDR3 spans 13 residues. Trimming stripped 0 bases from V and 4 bases from J, with 7 bases between. From germline, CDR1 is SGHTA and CDR2 FQGNSA. CDR3 nucleotides: TGTGCCAGCAGCTTAGCGACATCATACGAGCAGTACTTC. This translates into CASSLATSYEQYF.

The CDR3 loop is CASSPSTTNTGELFF. CDR3 bases: TGTGCCAGCAGCCCCTCGACTACGAACACCGGGGAGCTGTTTTTT. The chain is built from TRBV7-9 and TRBJ2-2; D might be TRBD2 (5 bases). V lost 5 bases and J lost 0, with 10 bases in between. This CDR3 is 15 amino acids long. CDR1 SEHNR and CDR2 FQNEAQ come from the germline V gene (reference sequence).

The chain uses TRBV5-5 and TRBJ1-2; unclear D gene. Germline V gene data show CDR1 as SGHKS and CDR2 as YYEKEE (reference sequence). Trimming left V 4 bases short and J 5 bases short, with 12 bases between. The CDR3 length is 13 residues. The CDR3 DNA reads as TGTGCCAGCAGCCCCACAGATGAGTATGGCTACACCTTC. Translating gives CASSPTDEYGYTF. Looking up the rest from reference TRBV5-5 and TRBJ1-2 gives the full variable domain: DAGVTQSPTHLIKTRGQQVTLRCSPISGHKSVSWYQQVLGQGPQFIFQYYEKEERGRGNFPDRFSARQFPNYSSELNVNALLLGDSALYLCASSPTDEYGYTFGSGTRLTVV.

The chain joins TRBV7-9 to TRBJ2-7; 8 bases line up with TRBD1. Trimming at V came to 5 bases and at J to 8 bases, leaving 26 bases not matched to a gene. CDR1 is SEHNR, CDR2 FQNEAQ, per germline (reference sequence). This CDR3 comprises 19 residues. In DNA form, the CDR3 reads TGTGCCAGCAGCCCTCCCGCGACAGGGGCAAACCGCGATTTGCGCAAGCAGTACTTC. Encoded protein: CASSPPATGANRDLRKQYF.

The chain carries TRBV10-3 and TRBJ2-3, with 7 bases aligning to TRBD2. CDR3 size: 14 residues. From germline, CDR1 is ENHRY and CDR2 SYGVKD. The V segment lost 8 bases and the J segment 2 bases; nucleotides outside the gene matches: 7. The CDR3 DNA reads TGTGCCATCCGTCGCGGGGGATCCACAGATACGCAGTATTTT. This encodes CAIRRGGSTDTQYF.

This sequence joins TRBV4-3 and TRBJ1-1, with a weak D call TRBD1 (5 bases). Trimming took off 3 bases at V and 8 bases at J, with 13 bases between the two ends. There are 13 residues in the CDR3. Per germline, CDR1 LGHNA and CDR2 YSLEER. For the CDR3, the DNA is TGCGCCAGCAGCCAGAGCGGGACTGGGGAAGCTTTCTTT. Translating gives CASSQSGTGEAFF.

The V gene is TRBV4-3, the J gene TRBJ1-2; possibly TRBD1 for D (5 bases). Trimming removed 0 bases from V and 2 bases from J, with 13 bases in between. CDR1 LGHNA and CDR2 YSLEER come from the germline V gene. The CDR3 spans 16 residues. DNA for the CDR3: TGCGCCAGCAGCCAAGATTATGGGGCGGTCAACTATGGCTACACCTTC. Translated, it gives CASSQDYGAVNYGYTF.

This clone was detected a few times. The gene calls are TRBV19 and TRBJ2-1; TRBD2 is a possible D gene (5 bases). The germline V and J ends were trimmed by 5 bases and 5 bases, with 19 bases remaining between them. Per germline, CDR1 LNHDA and CDR2 SQIVND (reference sequence). CDR3 length: 16 residues. The CDR3 DNA reads as TGTGCCAGTAGTTCCCCCCTCACTAGTTCCCACAATGAGCAGTTCTTC. This gives the protein CASSSPLTSSHNEQFF.

V usage is TRBV30 and J usage is TRBJ1-1; TRBD1 is a possible D gene (5 bases). Germline CDR1 reads GTSNPN; CDR2 reads SVGIG (reference sequence). V lost 4 bases and J lost 10, with 16 bases in between. This CDR3 is built from 12 residues. The CDR3 nucleotides read TGTGCCTGGATCAGCTTTATGGGGGGAGCTTTCTTT. Its protein product is CAWISFMGGAFF.

The chain carries TRBV7-6 and TRBJ2-2, with D perhaps matching TRBD2 (6 bases). V dropped 5 bases and J dropped 6 bases, with 16 bases sitting between them. CDR1 is SGHVS and CDR2 is FNYEAQ in the germline V gene. The CDR3 sequence is 15 residues long. CDR3 loop: CASSLHRAGSGELFF. For the CDR3, the DNA is TGTGCCAGCAGCCTACATCGGGCGGGGTCCGGGGAGCTGTTTTTT. The full variable domain, in which reference TRBV7-6 and TRBJ2-2 provide the parts outside the CDR3, is GAGVSQSPRYKVTKRGQDVALRCDPISGHVSLYWYRQALGQGPEFLTYFNYEAQQDKSGLPNDRFSAERPEGSISTLTIQRTEQRDSAMYRCASSLHRAGSGELFFGEGSRLTVL.

This clone was found a few times. The J gene is TRBJ2-1, the V gene TRBV7-6, with TRBD1 matching over 11 bases. Germline trimming cut 5 bases from V and 9 bases from J; bases unmatched to any gene: 15. The V gene's germline CDR1 is SGHVS and CDR2 FNYEAQ. This CDR3 comprises 17 residues. CDR3 residues: CASSRTLGGTGGSEQFF. CDR3 DNA: TGTGCCAGCAGCCGCACCTTGGGGGGGACAGGGGGAAGTGAGCAGTTCTTC.